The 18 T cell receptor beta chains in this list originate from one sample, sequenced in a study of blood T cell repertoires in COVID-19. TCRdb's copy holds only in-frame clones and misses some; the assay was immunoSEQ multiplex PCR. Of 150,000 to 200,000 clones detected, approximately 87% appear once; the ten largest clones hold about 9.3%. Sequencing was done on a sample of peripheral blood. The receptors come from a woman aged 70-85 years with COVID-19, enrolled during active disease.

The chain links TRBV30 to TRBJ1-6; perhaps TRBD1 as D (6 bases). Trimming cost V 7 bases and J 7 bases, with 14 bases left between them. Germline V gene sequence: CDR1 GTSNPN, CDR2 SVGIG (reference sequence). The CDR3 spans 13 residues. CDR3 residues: CALAGGRNSPLHF. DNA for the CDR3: TGTGCCTTAGCGGGGGGGCGAAATTCACCCCTCCACTTT.

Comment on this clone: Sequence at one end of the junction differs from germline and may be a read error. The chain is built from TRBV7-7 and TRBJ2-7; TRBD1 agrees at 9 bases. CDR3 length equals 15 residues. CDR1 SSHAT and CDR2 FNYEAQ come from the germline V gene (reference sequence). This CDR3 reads CASIQGAVFSYEQYF. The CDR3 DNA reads TGTGCTAGCATACAGGGGGCCGTTTTCTCCTACGAGCAGTACTTC.

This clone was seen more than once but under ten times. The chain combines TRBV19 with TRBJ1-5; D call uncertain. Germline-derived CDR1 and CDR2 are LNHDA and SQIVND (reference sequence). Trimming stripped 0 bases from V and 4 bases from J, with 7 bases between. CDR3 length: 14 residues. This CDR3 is CASSIERSNQPQHF. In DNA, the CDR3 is TGTGCCAGTAGTATAGAGAGGTCTAATCAGCCCCAGCATTTT.

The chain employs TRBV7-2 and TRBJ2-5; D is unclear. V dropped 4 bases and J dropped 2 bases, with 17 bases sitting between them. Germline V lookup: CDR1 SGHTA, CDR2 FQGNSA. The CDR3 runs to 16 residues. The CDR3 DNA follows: TGTGCCAGCAGCTCTCGGGTATGGCGGCTTCAAGAGACCCAGTACTTC. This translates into CASSSRVWRLQETQYF. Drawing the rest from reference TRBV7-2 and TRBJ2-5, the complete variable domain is GAGVSQSPSNKVTEKGKDVELRCDPISGHTALYWYRQSLGQGLEFLIYFQGNSAPDKSGLPSDRFSAERTGGSVSTLTIQRTQQEDSAVYLCASSSRVWRLQETQYFGPGTRLLVL.

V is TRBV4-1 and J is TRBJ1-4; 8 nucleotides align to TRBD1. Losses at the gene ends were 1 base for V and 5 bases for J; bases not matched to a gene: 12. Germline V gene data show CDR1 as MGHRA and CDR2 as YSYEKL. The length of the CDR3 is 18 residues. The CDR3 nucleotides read TGCGCCAGCAGCCAAGTTCCCGGGACAGGTTCCGTGAATGAAAAACTGTTTTTT. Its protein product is CASSQVPGTGSVNEKLFF.

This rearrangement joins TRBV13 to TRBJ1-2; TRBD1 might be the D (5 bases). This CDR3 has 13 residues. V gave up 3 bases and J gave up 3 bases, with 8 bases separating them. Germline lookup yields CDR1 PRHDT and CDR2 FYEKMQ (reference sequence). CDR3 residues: CASSFDSYYGYTF. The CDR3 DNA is TGTGCCAGCAGCTTCGACAGCTACTATGGCTACACCTTC. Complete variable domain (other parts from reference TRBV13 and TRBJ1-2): AAGVIQSPRHLIKEKRETATLKCYPIPRHDTVYWYQQGPGQDPQFLISFYEKMQSDKGSIPDRFSAQQFSDYHSELNMSSLELGDSALYFCASSFDSYYGYTFGSGTRLTVV.

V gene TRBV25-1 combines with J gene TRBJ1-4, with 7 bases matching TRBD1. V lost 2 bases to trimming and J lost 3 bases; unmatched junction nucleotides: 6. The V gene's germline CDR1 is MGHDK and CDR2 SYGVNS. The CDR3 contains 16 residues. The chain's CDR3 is CASSEIGQVPNEKLFF. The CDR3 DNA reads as TGTGCCAGCAGTGAAATAGGACAGGTGCCTAATGAAAAACTGTTTTTT. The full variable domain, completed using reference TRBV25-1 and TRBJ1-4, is EADIYQTPRYLVIGTGKKITLECSQTMGHDKMYWYQQDPGMELHLIHYSYGVNSTEKGDLSSESTVSRIRTEHFPLTLESARPSHTSQYLCASSEIGQVPNEKLFFGSGTQLSVL.

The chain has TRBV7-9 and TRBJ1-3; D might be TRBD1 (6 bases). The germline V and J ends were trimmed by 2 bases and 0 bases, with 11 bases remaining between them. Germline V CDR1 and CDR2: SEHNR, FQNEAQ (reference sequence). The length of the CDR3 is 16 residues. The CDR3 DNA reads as TGTGCCAGCAGCTTACTACAGGGTGTCTCTGGAAACACCATATATTTT. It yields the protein CASSLLQGVSGNTIYF.

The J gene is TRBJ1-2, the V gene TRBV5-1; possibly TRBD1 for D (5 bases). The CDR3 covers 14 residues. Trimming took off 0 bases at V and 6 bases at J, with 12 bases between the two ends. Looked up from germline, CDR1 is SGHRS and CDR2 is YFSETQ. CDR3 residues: CASSLERGSNGYTF. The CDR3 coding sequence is TGCGCCAGCAGCTTGGAAAGGGGAAGCAATGGCTACACCTTC.

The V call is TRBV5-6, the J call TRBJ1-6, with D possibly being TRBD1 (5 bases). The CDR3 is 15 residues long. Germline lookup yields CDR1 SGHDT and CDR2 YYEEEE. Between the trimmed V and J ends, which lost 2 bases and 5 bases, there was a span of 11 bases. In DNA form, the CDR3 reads TGTGCCAGCAGCTTTCTTCAGGGTGATAATTCACCCCTCCACTTT. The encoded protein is CASSFLQGDNSPLHF.

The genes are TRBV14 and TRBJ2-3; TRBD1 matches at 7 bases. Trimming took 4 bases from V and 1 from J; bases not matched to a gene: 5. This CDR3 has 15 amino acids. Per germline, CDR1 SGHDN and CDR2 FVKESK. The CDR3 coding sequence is TGTGCCAGCAGCCCCCGGGACAGACGCACAGATACGCAGTATTTT. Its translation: CASSPRDRRTDTQYF.

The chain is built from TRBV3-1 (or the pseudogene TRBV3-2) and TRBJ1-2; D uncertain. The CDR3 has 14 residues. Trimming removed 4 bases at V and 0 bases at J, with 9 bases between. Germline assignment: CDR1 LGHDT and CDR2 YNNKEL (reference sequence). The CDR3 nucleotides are TGTGCCAGCAGCCCTGAGCCTGCTAACTATGGCTACACCTTC. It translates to CASSPEPANYGYTF.

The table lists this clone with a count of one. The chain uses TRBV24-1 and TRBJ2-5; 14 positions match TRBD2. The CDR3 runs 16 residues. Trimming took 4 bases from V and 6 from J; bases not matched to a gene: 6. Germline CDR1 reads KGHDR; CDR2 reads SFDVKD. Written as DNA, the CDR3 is TGTGCCACCAGTGACCCCGGGACTAGCGGGGGCAAGACCCAGTACTTC. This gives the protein CATSDPGTSGGKTQYF.

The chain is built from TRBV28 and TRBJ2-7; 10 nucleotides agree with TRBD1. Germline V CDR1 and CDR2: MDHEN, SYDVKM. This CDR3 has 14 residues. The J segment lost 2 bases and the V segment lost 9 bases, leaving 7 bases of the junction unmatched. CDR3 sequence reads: CASLGTGDAYEQYF. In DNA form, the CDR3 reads TGTGCCAGTCTCGGGACAGGGGATGCCTACGAGCAGTACTTC. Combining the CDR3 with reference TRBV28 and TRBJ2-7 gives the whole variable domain DVKVTQSSRYLVKRTGEKVFLECVQDMDHENMFWYRQDPGLGLRLIYFSYDVKMKEKGDIPEGYSVSREKKERFSLILESASTNQTSMYLCASLGTGDAYEQYFGPGTRLTVT.

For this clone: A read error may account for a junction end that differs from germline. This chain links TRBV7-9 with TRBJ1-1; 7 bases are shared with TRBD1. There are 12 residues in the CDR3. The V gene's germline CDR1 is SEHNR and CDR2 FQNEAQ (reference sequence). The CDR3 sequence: CASSLLGQVKIF. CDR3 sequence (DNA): TGTGCCAGCAGCTTACTCGGACAGGTTAAAATCTTT.

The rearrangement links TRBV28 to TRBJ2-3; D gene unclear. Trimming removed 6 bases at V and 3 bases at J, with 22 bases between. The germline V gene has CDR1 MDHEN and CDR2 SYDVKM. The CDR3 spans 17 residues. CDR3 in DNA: TGTGCCAGCAGCACCCCGATTTCTTTGCACGAGACAGATACGCAGTATTTT. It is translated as CASSTPISLHETDTQYF.

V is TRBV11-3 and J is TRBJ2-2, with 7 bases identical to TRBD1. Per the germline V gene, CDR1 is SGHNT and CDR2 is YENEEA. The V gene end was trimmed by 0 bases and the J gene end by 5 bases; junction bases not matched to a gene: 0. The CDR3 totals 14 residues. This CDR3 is CASSLEQGTGELFF. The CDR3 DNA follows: TGTGCCAGCAGCTTAGAACAGGGGACCGGGGAGCTGTTTTTT.

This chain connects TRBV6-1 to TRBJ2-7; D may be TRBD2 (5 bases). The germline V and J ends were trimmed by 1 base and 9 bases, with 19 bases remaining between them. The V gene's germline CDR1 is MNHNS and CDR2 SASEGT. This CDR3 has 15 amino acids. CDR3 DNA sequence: TGTGCCAGCAGTGAAGTGACTCAAGCGGTTTGGGGGCAGTACTTC. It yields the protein CASSEVTQAVWGQYF.